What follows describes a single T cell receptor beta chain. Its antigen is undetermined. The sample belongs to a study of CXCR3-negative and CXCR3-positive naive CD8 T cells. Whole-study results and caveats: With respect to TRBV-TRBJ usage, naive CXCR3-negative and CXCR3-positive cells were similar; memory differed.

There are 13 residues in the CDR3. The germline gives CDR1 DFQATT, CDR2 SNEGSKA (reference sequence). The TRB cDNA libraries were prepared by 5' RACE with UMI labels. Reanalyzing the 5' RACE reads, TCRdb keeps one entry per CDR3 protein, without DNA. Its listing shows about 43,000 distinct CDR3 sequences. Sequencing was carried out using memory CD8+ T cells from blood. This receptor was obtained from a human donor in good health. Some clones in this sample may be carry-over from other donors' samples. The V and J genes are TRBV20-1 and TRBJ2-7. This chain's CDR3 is CSAGDRGSYEQYF.